The 18 T cell receptor beta chains below all came from one sample that was sequenced in a study of blood T cell repertoires in COVID-19. The method was immunoSEQ multiplex PCR; TCRdb's version includes in-frame clones alone and lacks a portion of them. Of about 49,000 clones in the sample, more than 85% were seen once. The sample comprised peripheral blood. The source of these receptors is a man aged 35 to 55 with active COVID-19.

The chain employs TRBV5-5 and TRBJ2-1; D possibly corresponds to TRBD1 (5 bases). The V gene lost 4 bases and the J gene lost 2 bases, with 10 bases spanning the gap. This CDR3 has 14 amino acids. Germline CDR1 SGHKS, CDR2 YYEKEE (reference sequence). Here the CDR3 reads CASSTTDTYNEQFF. CDR3 DNA sequence: TGTGCCAGCAGCACCACGGACACCTACAATGAGCAGTTCTTC.

The rearrangement uses TRBV7-9 and TRBJ2-7; tentatively, D is TRBD2 (6 bases). This CDR3 has 19 residues. Trimming took 5 bases from V and 3 from J, leaving 29 bases between them. CDR1 is SEHNR, CDR2 FQNEAQ, per germline (reference sequence). The CDR3 loop reads CASSPVAATVSGLGYEQYF. DNA for the CDR3: TGTGCCAGCAGCCCCGTTGCGGCCACTGTGAGCGGGCTTGGCTACGAGCAGTACTTC.

The rearrangement uses TRBV10-3 and TRBJ1-5; D is undetermined. Trimming cost V 4 bases and J 6 bases, with 13 bases left between them. Per the germline V gene, CDR1 is ENHRY and CDR2 is SYGVKD. This CDR3 is built from 14 residues. This CDR3 is CAISVGGDFQPQHF. DNA of the CDR3: TGTGCCATCAGTGTGGGAGGTGATTTTCAGCCCCAGCATTTT.

J is TRBJ1-2 and V is TRBV27; D is possibly TRBD1 (5 bases). Between the trimmed V and J ends, which lost 7 bases and 4 bases, there was a span of 16 bases. Germline CDR1 and CDR2: MNHEY and SMNVEV (reference sequence). The CDR3 is 14 amino acids. The CDR3 DNA reads as TGTGCCAGCACCCCGGGAGGGGCTTTCTATGGCTACACCTTC. Residues: CASTPGGAFYGYTF.

The chain recombines TRBV7-9 with TRBJ2-3; 7 nucleotides align to TRBD2. CDR3 length: 15 residues. Trimming cost V 2 bases and J 3 bases; bases outside gene matches: 5. Germline CDR1 reads SEHNR; CDR2 reads FQNEAQ (reference sequence). The CDR3 here is CASSLRERETDTQYF. The DNA for the CDR3 is TGTGCCAGCAGCTTAAGGGAGCGGGAAACAGATACGCAGTATTTT.

The chain combines TRBV4-1 with TRBJ2-5; 9 bases fit TRBD2. This CDR3 has 16 residues. The V and J ends lost 8 bases and 5 bases, in that order; junction bases with no gene match: 15. Germline V CDR1 and CDR2: MGHRA, YSYEKL. The CDR3 DNA sequence: TGCGCCAGCGCCTCTATCGCGGGAGGGAAGACGGAGACCCAGTACTTC. It specifies CASASIAGGKTETQYF.

The rearrangement joins TRBV6-5 to TRBJ1-1; TRBD1 is a possible D gene (5 bases). The germline CDR1 and CDR2 sequences are MNHEY and SVGAGI. The CDR3 sequence is 13 residues long. The V gene lost 6 bases and the J gene lost 4 bases, with 12 bases spanning the gap. In nucleotides, the CDR3 is TGTGCCAGCAGATCGCAGGGAGGCACTGAAGCTTTCTTT. This codes for CASRSQGGTEAFF.

The rearrangement joins TRBV5-1 to TRBJ2-7; D possibly corresponds to TRBD2 (5 bases). This CDR3 is built from 15 residues. The germline V gene has CDR1 SGHRS and CDR2 YFSETQ. V shed 0 bases and J shed 4 bases, with 14 bases lying between them. CDR3 DNA: TGCGCCAGCAGCTTGGCAGGCGGGTGGGATTACGAGCAGTACTTC. Translated, it gives CASSLAGGWDYEQYF.

This clone was detected only once. The gene calls are TRBV30 and TRBJ2-1; 9 positions match TRBD2. V lost 5 bases and J lost 7; bases outside the gene matches: 12. This CDR3 has 15 residues. Looked up from germline, CDR1 is GTSNPN and CDR2 is SVGIG (reference sequence). CDR3 in DNA: TGTGCCTGGGGAGGGCTAGCGGGACGGAGGAATGAGCAGTTCTTC. This encodes CAWGGLAGRRNEQFF.

The V call is TRBV5-1, the J call TRBJ1-1; 7 bases are a match to TRBD1. Trimming removed 0 bases from V and 8 bases from J; junction bases left unmatched: 7. The CDR3 loop spans 14 amino acids. Germline V gene sequence: CDR1 SGHRS, CDR2 YFSETQ. The CDR3 bases are TGCGCCAGCAGCTTGGTGCAGGGGGGAAGGGAAGCTTTCTTT. It encodes CASSLVQGGREAFF.

This chain links TRBV28 with TRBJ1-6, with 10 bases that match TRBD1. The CDR3 length is 14 residues. The germline CDR1 and CDR2 sequences are MDHEN and SYDVKM. Trimming removed 6 bases from V and 10 bases from J; junction bases left unmatched: 6. The CDR3 coding sequence is TGTGCCAGCAGGACGACAGGGGGCCTGTCACCCCTCCACTTT. Translation gives CASRTTGGLSPLHF.

The V gene is TRBV9, the J gene TRBJ1-1, with 7 bases fitting TRBD1. Germline CDR1 SGDLS, CDR2 YYNGEE. This CDR3 comprises 17 residues. V was pared by 4 bases and J by 4 bases, with 16 bases of the junction left unmatched. The CDR3 DNA sequence: TGTGCCAGCAGCTACCTACCCCGGGACAGTAGAGGCACTGAAGCTTTCTTT. This translates into CASSYLPRDSRGTEAFF.

This clone was detected only once. This sequence joins TRBV6-5 and TRBJ2-3; no reliable D call. The ends were cut back, 2 bases at V and 0 bases at J, with 12 bases in the middle. Germline V gene data show CDR1 as MNHEY and CDR2 as SVGAGI. The CDR3 covers 16 residues. CDR3 DNA sequence: TGTGCCAGCAGTTACCCTAAGATGAGTAGCACAGATACGCAGTATTTT. Translation: CASSYPKMSSTDTQYF.

This chain joins TRBV2 and TRBJ2-7, with TRBD2 matching over 7 bases. The CDR3 runs 14 residues. Germline V gene lookup returns CDR1 SNHLY and CDR2 FYNNEI. The ends lost 1 base at V and 3 bases at J; junction bases unmatched: 3. The CDR3 loop is CASSEGTSGYEQYF. The CDR3 DNA reads as TGTGCCAGCAGTGAAGGGACTAGTGGCTACGAGCAGTACTTC.

CDR3 DNA: TGTGCCATCAGTGGAGGAGGCCGCACCTACAATGAGCAGTTCTTC. As protein: CAISGGGRTYNEQFF. The chain uses TRBV10-3 and TRBJ2-1; possibly TRBD2 for D (5 bases). V was shortened by 4 bases and J by 2 bases, with 12 bases between the two germline ends. The CDR3 covers 15 residues. Germline lookup yields CDR1 ENHRY and CDR2 SYGVKD.

The chain links TRBV7-8 to TRBJ2-7, with D maybe TRBD1 (6 bases). The CDR3 loop spans 12 amino acids. Trimming stripped 5 bases from V and 5 bases from J, with 10 bases between. CDR1 and CDR2 from the germline V gene are SGHVS and FQNEAQ. CDR3 sequence: CASSRQGNEQYF. CDR3 nucleotides: TGTGCCAGCAGCCGCCAGGGGAACGAGCAGTACTTC. The entire variable domain, with the rest obtained from reference TRBV7-8 and TRBJ2-7, is as follows: GAGVSQSPRYKVAKRGQDVALRCDPISGHVSLFWYQQALGQGPEFLTYFQNEAQLDKSGLPSDRFFAERPEGSVSTLKIQRTQQEDSAVYLCASSRQGNEQYFGPGTRLTVT.

This chain uses TRBV6-6 with TRBJ1-6; D possibly corresponds to TRBD1 (5 bases). The germline V and J ends were trimmed by 0 bases and 12 bases, with 15 bases remaining between them. The CDR3 has 15 amino acids. The germline gives CDR1 MNHNY, CDR2 SVGAGI (reference sequence). As DNA, the CDR3 is TGTGCCAGCAGTTACTCGCCCTGGACACGCAAACCCCTCCACTTT. This sequence encodes CASSYSPWTRKPLHF.

This clone was recorded only once. This rearrangement joins TRBV9 to TRBJ2-1, with TRBD1 identical over 9 bases. Per germline, CDR1 SGDLS and CDR2 YYNGEE. The CDR3 runs 16 residues. After removal of 2 bases from V and 7 bases from J, the junction contained 10 bases not matched to a gene. CDR3 sequence: CASSVDGTGGRNEQFF. The CDR3 region has the DNA TGTGCCAGCAGCGTCGACGGAACAGGGGGCCGGAATGAGCAGTTCTTC.